The clone carrying this T cell receptor (beta chain) has at least ten counts. The target antigen is unknown. The authors made TCR beta libraries by quantitative 5'-RACE with molecular barcodes. In TCRdb, the 5' RACE reads were re-called with MiXCR into one record per CDR3 protein. The data hold around 180,000 distinct CDR3 sequences, with approximately 13% observed a single time. The record originates from a study of CD8 T cells in ankylosing spondylitis. Overall study findings and caveats: Before this, some motif variants had been reported in reactive arthritis synovial fluid and blood. Reportedly, disease-linked clones are significantly enriched in ankylosing spondylitis patients' matched synovial fluid. Seven or eight highly homologous variants made up a TCR beta motif, and this motif appeared characteristic of ankylosing spondylitis blood.

CDR1 and CDR2 from the germline V gene are SGHAT and FQNNGV. The CDR3 is made up of 15 amino acids. V was pared by 5 bases and J by 5 bases, with 12 bases of the junction left unmatched. Material: blood, either unsorted or a sorted T cell fraction (not recorded which). This sequence joins TRBV11-2 and TRBJ2-7, with TRBD1 matching 7 bases. The clonotype was recovered from a female donor with ankylosing spondylitis or in good health (not recorded which). In DNA form, the CDR3 reads TGTGCCAGCAGCACGAACAGGGGTTCTAATCACGAGCAGTACTTC. Amino acid sequence: CASSTNRGSNHEQYF.